Below are 5 T cell receptor beta chains sequenced from a single sample in a study of PD-L1 blockade in urothelial cancer. Time point: pretreatment peripheral blood. Using immunoSEQ multiplex PCR, the repertoire was profiled, and TCRdb retains in-frame clones only, with some absent. Altogether about 56,000 clones are present, about 85% being singletons, with the ten largest covering about a sixth. The input for sequencing was PBMCs, taken around atezolizumab (anti-PD-L1) treatment. The receptors derive from a man in his 70s with urothelial cancer.

The chain recombines TRBV7-9 with TRBJ2-2; 7 positions agree with TRBD1. The ends lost 5 bases at V and 4 bases at J; junction bases unmatched: 13. The CDR3 totals 17 residues. Germline V gene sequence: CDR1 SEHNR, CDR2 FQNEAQ (reference sequence). DNA for the CDR3: TGTGCCAGCAGCCCGAGGACAGGCGTAGGGAGCACCGGGGAGCTGTTTTTT. It specifies CASSPRTGVGSTGELFF.

The chain carries TRBV9 and TRBJ2-5, with 9 bases identical to TRBD2. V was pared by 0 bases and J by 5 bases, with 23 bases of the junction left unmatched. The germline CDR1 and CDR2 sequences are SGDLS and YYNGEE. This CDR3 has 21 amino acids. CDR3 loop: CASSVEWTRAQREVTAETQYF. CDR3 nucleotide sequence: TGTGCCAGCAGCGTAGAGTGGACGCGGGCCCAGCGGGAGGTGACGGCTGAGACCCAGTACTTC.

The chain is built from TRBV5-4 and TRBJ2-5; 12 nucleotides line up with TRBD2. Germline V lookup: CDR1 SGHNT, CDR2 YYREEE (reference sequence). The trim removed 5 bases at V and 0 bases at J, leaving 2 bases unmatched. CDR3 length: 15 residues. CDR3 amino acids: CASRRTSGNQETQYF. The CDR3 DNA reads as TGTGCCAGCAGGAGGACTAGCGGGAACCAAGAGACCCAGTACTTC.

The rearrangement uses TRBV4-1 and TRBJ1-4, with D tentatively TRBD1 (6 bases). The CDR3 is 16 residues long. Deletions cut 4 bases from V and 8 bases from J, with 20 bases between. Germline-derived CDR1 and CDR2 are MGHRA and YSYEKL. Here the CDR3 DNA reads TGCGCCAGCAGCCCAGGCGCGGGGGGGCTATGGGAAAAACTGTTTTTT. Its protein product is CASSPGAGGLWEKLFF.

This clone has just one count. V gene TRBV5-6 combines with J gene TRBJ2-2, with 7 bases fitting TRBD1. The J segment lost 4 bases and the V segment lost 3 bases, leaving 6 bases of the junction unmatched. The germline CDR1 and CDR2 sequences are SGHDT and YYEEEE. The CDR3 totals 15 residues. The CDR3 loop reads CASSSRGIITGELFF. In nucleotides, the CDR3 is TGTGCCAGCAGCTCCAGGGGGATTATCACCGGGGAGCTGTTTTTT.